Listed here is a single T cell receptor beta chain. The antigen is not known. This entry is derived from a study of CD8+CD57+ T cells in acquired aplastic anemia. Study details: DNA per sorted CD4+ or CD8+ sample ranged about 0.2 to 27.4 ug, averaging around 3.1 ug. Study findings and constraints: Patients showed no significant difference from controls in CD8+ Simpson's diversity. Patients and controls were found to share over 25 CD8+ CDR3 sequences.

Genomic DNA, the template, was used for profiling of the TCR beta VDJ and CDR3. TCRdb reprocessed the reads via MiXCR and lists one record per CDR3 protein. Among some 240,000 distinct CDR3 sequences listed, approximately 35% were seen once. V was pared by 6 bases and J by 5 bases, with 29 bases between. This CDR3 has 17 residues. Germline assignment: CDR1 DFQATT and CDR2 SNEGSKA (reference sequence). The chain employs TRBV20-1 and TRBJ2-7; possibly TRBD1 for D (5 bases). The receptor comes from a human donor in good health, serving as a control. The source material was sorted CD4+, CD8+, or CD8+CD57+ T cells (not recorded which) from PBMCs. The CDR3, as DNA: TGCAGTGCCAGCTCACCACCGGGCCGACAGCCCCCCGACGAGCAGTACTTC. It yields the protein CSASSPPGRQPPDEQYF.